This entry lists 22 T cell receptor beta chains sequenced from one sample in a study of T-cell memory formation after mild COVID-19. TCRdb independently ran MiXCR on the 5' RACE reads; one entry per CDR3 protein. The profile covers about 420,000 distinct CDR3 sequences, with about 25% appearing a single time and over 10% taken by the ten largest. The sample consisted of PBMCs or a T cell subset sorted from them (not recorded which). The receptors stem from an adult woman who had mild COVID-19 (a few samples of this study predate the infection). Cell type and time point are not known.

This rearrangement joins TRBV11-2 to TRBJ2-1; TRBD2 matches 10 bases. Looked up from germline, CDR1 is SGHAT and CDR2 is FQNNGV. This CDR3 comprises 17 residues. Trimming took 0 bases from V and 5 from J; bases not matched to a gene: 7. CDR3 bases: TGTGCCAGCAGCTTAGATAGGGGACTAGCGCCGCACAATGAGCAGTTCTTC. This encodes CASSLDRGLAPHNEQFF.

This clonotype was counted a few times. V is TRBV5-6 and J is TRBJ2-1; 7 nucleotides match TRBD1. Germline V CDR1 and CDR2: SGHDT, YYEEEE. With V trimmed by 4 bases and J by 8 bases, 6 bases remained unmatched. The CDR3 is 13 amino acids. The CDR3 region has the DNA TGTGCCAGCAGCCTGACAGGGTCGTATGAGCAGTTCTTC. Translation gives CASSLTGSYEQFF.

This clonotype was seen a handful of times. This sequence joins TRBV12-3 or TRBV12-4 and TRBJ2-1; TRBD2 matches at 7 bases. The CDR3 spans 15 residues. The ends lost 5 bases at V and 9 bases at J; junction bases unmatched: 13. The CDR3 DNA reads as TGTGCCAGCAGTCCCGGGGCCGGGGGGAGACTTGAGCAGTTCTTC. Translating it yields CASSPGAGGRLEQFF.

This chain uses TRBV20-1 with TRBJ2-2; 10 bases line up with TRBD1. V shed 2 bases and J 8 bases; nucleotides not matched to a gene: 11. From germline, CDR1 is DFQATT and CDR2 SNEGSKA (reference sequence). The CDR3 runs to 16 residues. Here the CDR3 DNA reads TGCAGTGCTAGACCCTATGACAGGGGGCAAGCGGGGGAGCTGTTTTTT. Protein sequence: CSARPYDRGQAGELFF.

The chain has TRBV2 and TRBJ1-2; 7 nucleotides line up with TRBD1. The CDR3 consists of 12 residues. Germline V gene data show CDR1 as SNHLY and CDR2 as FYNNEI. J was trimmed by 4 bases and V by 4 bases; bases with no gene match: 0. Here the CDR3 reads CASSGDSYGYTF. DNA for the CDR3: TGTGCCAGCAGTGGGGACAGCTATGGCTACACCTTC.

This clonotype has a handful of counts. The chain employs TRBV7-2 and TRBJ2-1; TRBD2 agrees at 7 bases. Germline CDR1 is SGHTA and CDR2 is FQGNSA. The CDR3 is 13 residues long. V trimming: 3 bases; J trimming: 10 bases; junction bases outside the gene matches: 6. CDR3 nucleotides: TGTGCCAGCAGCTTGGTGGGGGGGGAGGAGCAGTTCTTC. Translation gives CASSLVGGEEQFF. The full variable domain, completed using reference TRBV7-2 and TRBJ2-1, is GAGVSQSPSNKVTEKGKDVELRCDPISGHTALYWYRQSLGQGLEFLIYFQGNSAPDKSGLPSDRFSAERTGGSVSTLTIQRTQQEDSAVYLCASSLVGGEEQFFGPGTRLTVL.

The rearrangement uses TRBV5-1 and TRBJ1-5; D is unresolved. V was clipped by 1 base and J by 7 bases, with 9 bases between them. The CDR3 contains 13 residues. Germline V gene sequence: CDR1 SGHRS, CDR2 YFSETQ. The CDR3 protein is CASSLIPDQPQHF. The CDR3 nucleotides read TGCGCCAGCAGCTTGATCCCCGACCAGCCCCAGCATTTT.

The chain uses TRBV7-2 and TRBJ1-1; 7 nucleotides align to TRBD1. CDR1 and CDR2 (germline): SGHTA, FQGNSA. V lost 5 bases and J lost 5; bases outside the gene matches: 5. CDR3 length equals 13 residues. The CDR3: CASSDQGGTEAFF. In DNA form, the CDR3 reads TGTGCCAGCAGCGACCAGGGGGGAACTGAAGCTTTCTTT. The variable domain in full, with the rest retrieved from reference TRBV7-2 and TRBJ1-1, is GAGVSQSPSNKVTEKGKDVELRCDPISGHTALYWYRQSLGQGLEFLIYFQGNSAPDKSGLPSDRFSAERTGGSVSTLTIQRTQQEDSAVYLCASSDQGGTEAFFGQGTRLTVV.

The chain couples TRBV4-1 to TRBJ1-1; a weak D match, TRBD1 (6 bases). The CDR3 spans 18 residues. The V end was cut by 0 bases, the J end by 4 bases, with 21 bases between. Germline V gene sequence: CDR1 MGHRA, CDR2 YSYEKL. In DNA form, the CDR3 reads TGCGCCAGCAGCCAAGATCAGGTACAGGGAGGGTGGGTCACTGAAGCTTTCTTT. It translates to CASSQDQVQGGWVTEAFF.

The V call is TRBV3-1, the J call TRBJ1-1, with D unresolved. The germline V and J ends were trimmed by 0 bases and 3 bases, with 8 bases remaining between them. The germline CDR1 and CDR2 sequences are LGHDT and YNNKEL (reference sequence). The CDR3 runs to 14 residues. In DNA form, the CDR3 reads TGTGCCAGCAGCCAAGATCTTCTGGACACTGAAGCTTTCTTT. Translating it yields CASSQDLLDTEAFF.

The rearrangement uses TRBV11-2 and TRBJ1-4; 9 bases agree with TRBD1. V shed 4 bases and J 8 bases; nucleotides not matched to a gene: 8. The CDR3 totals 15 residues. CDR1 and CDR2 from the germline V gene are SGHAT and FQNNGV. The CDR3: CASSSTGGAREKLFF. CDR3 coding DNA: TGTGCCAGCAGCTCAACAGGGGGCGCGAGGGAAAAACTGTTTTTT.

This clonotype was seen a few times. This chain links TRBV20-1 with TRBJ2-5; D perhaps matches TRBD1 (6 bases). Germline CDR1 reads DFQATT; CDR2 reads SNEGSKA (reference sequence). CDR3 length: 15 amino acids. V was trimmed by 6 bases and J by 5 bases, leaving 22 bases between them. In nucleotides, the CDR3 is TGCAGTGCCGACCCTAGGGACACCAACGGGGAGACCCAGTACTTC. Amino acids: CSADPRDTNGETQYF.

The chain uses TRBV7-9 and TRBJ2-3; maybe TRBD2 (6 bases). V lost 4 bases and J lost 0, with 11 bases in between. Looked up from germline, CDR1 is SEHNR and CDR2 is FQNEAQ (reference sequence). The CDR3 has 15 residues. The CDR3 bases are TGTGCCAGCAGCTCTCGACTAGAGAGCACAGATACGCAGTATTTT. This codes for CASSSRLESTDTQYF.

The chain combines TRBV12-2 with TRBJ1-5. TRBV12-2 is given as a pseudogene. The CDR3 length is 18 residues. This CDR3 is CASRSAADRTVMYQPQHF. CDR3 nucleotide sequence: TGTGCAAGTCGCTCGGCGGCCGATCGCACTGTGATGTATCAGCCCCAGCATTTT.

The CDR3 DNA sequence: TGTGCCAGCAGTTTAAGCCAGGGCTACGAGCAGTACTTC. Translating it yields CASSLSQGYEQYF. V gene TRBV27 combines with J gene TRBJ2-7; maybe TRBD1 (5 bases). The CDR3 runs to 13 residues. Germline CDR1 is MNHEY and CDR2 is SMNVEV (reference sequence). V shed 2 bases and J shed 3 bases, with 8 bases lying between them.

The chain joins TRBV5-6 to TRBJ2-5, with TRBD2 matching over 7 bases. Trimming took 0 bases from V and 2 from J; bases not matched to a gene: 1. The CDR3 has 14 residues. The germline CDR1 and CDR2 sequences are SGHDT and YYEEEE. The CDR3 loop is CASSLDGGQETQYF. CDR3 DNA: TGTGCCAGCAGCTTGGACGGGGGGCAAGAGACCCAGTACTTC.

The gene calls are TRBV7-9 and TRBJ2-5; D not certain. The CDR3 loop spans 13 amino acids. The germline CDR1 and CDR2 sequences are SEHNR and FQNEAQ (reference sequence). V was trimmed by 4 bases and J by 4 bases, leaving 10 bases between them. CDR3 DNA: TGTGCCAGCAGCTCGACATTTCGAGAGACCCAGTACTTC. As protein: CASSSTFRETQYF.

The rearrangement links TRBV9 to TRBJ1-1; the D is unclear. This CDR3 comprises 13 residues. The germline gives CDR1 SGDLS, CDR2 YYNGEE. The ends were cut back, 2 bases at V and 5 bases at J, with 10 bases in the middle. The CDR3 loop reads CASSVELRTEAFF. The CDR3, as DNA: TGTGCCAGCAGCGTCGAACTGCGGACTGAAGCTTTCTTT.

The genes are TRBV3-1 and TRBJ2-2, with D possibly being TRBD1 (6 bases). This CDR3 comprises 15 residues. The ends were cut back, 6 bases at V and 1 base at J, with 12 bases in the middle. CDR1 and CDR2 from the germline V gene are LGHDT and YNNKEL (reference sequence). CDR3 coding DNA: TGTGCCAGCAGGAGGTTGACAGGGAACACCGGGGAGCTGTTTTTT. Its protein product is CASRRLTGNTGELFF.

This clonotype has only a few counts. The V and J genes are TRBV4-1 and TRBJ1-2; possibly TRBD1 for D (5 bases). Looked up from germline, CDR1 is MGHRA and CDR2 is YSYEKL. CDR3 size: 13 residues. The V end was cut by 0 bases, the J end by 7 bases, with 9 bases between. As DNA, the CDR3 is TGCGCCAGCAGCCAAGAGGCGGGGGTTGGCTACACCTTC. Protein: CASSQEAGVGYTF.

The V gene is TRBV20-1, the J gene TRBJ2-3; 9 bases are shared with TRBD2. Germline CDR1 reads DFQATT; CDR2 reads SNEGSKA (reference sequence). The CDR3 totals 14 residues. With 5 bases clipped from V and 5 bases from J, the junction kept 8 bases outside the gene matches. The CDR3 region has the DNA TGCAGTGCTGTCGCGGGAGGGCCCAAAGATACGCAGTATTTT. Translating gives CSAVAGGPKDTQYF.

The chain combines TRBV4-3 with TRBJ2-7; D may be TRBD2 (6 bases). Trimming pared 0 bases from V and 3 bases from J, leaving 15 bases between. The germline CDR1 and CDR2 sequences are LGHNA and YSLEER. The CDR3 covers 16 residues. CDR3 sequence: CASSQDAGASVYEQYF. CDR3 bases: TGCGCCAGCAGCCAAGATGCCGGTGCTAGCGTCTACGAGCAGTACTTC.